The 25 T cell receptor beta chains listed next were all sequenced from one sample in a study of CD8 T cells in Susac syndrome. Random hexamers primed reverse transcription of roughly 0.5 to 1 ug RNA. TCRdb reanalysed the immunoSEQ multiplex PCR reads using MiXCR and keeps one entry per CDR3 protein. The sample holds 150,000 to 250,000 distinct CDR3 sequences, about 95% seen once. Sequenced sample: CD4+ T cells from PBMCs. These receptors were collected from a human donor with multiple sclerosis.

This chain connects TRBV12-3 or TRBV12-4 to TRBJ2-7, with 7 bases aligning to TRBD2. The CDR3 consists of 14 residues. The trim removed 8 bases at V and 3 bases at J, leaving 10 bases unmatched. The CDR3 DNA reads TGTGCCAGCCGGCGCGCTAGCGGAGTCTACGAGCAGTACTTC. Translation gives CASRRASGVYEQYF.

The genes are TRBV9 and TRBJ2-1; no reliable D call. The CDR3 runs 15 residues. Germline V gives CDR1 SGDLS, CDR2 YYNGEE. V shed 4 bases and J shed 8 bases, with 19 bases lying between them. DNA of the CDR3: TGTGCCAGCAGCTTTGGTGGGCTTCTGGTCCATGAGCAGTTCTTC. Its translation: CASSFGGLLVHEQFF.

V usage is TRBV20-1 and J usage is TRBJ2-3; 10 bases align to TRBD2. The germline V gene encodes CDR1 DFQATT and CDR2 SNEGSKA (reference sequence). With V trimmed by 1 base and J by 6 bases, 4 bases remained unmatched. The CDR3 loop spans 14 amino acids. CDR3 in DNA: TGCAGTGCTAGAGGGCTAGCGGGGGAGGATACGCAGTATTTT. This sequence encodes CSARGLAGEDTQYF.

J is TRBJ2-7 and V is TRBV27, with D tentatively TRBD1 or TRBD2 (5 bases each). This CDR3 has 15 amino acids. Trimming pared 7 bases from V and 2 bases from J, leaving 18 bases between. Germline assignment: CDR1 MNHEY and CDR2 SMNVEV (reference sequence). Written as DNA, the CDR3 is TGTGCCAGCACCCGGGGAACGGGACGAACCTACGAGCAGTACTTC. Residues: CASTRGTGRTYEQYF.

The V and J genes are TRBV7-9 and TRBJ2-5, with unresolved D. Deletions cut 3 bases from V and 5 bases from J, with 16 bases between. The CDR3 loop spans 15 amino acids. CDR1 is SEHNR and CDR2 is FQNEAQ in the germline V gene (reference sequence). CDR3 region: CASSLFQIIQETQYF. The CDR3 DNA is TGTGCCAGCAGCTTGTTCCAGATCATTCAGGAGACCCAGTACTTC.

This chain joins TRBV11-2 and TRBJ1-2; D unresolved. CDR1 SGHAT and CDR2 FQNNGV come from the germline V gene. With 5 bases removed from V and 2 bases from J, the gap between germline ends came to 9 bases. The CDR3 consists of 13 residues. The CDR3 bases are TGTGCCAGCAGCCAAGGACTGAACTATGGCTACACCTTC. Translated: CASSQGLNYGYTF.

The gene calls are TRBV9 and TRBJ1-2, with a tentative D call TRBD1 (6 bases). The CDR3 length is 14 residues. Looked up from germline, CDR1 is SGDLS and CDR2 is YYNGEE. V lost 3 bases and J lost 2, with 11 bases in between. CDR3 region: CASSALDSNYGYTF. The CDR3, as DNA: TGTGCCAGCAGCGCCTTGGACAGCAACTATGGCTACACCTTC. The full variable domain, completed using reference TRBV9 and TRBJ1-2, is DSGVTQTPKHLITATGQRVTLRCSPRSGDLSVYWYQQSLDQGLQFLIQYYNGEERAKGNILERFSAQQFPDLHSELNLSSLELGDSALYFCASSALDSNYGYTFGSGTRLTVV.

The chain employs TRBV20-1 and TRBJ1-1, with D unclear. V was clipped by 1 base and J by 4 bases, with 13 bases between them. The germline CDR1 and CDR2 sequences are DFQATT and SNEGSKA (reference sequence). This CDR3 has 14 amino acids. The DNA of the CDR3 is TGCAGTGCTAGAGTCCCAGTCGAGGGCACTGAAGCTTTCTTT. Amino acid sequence: CSARVPVEGTEAFF.

CDR3 coding DNA: TGTGCCAGCAGCCAAGAATCGAGGGATTGGGATGGCTACACCTTC. This gives the protein CASSQESRDWDGYTF. J is TRBJ1-2 and V is TRBV3-1; no clear D gene. Germline lookup yields CDR1 LGHDT and CDR2 YNNKEL (reference sequence). The CDR3 consists of 15 residues. Trimming stripped 0 bases from V and 6 bases from J, with 14 bases between.

The chain has TRBV11-1 and TRBJ2-7, with D perhaps being TRBD1 or TRBD2 (5 bases each). The CDR3 is 13 amino acids. Germline CDR1 SGHAT, CDR2 FQDESV (reference sequence). Deletions cut 5 bases from V and 4 bases from J, with 12 bases between. The CDR3 nucleotides are TGTGCCAGCAGCCCCGAGGGGTGGTACGAGCAGTACTTC. Amino acids: CASSPEGWYEQYF. Supplemented by reference TRBV11-1 and TRBJ2-7, the full variable domain reads EAEVAQSPRYKITEKSQAVAFWCDPISGHATLYWYRQILGQGPELLVQFQDESVVDDSQLPKDRFSAERLKGVDSTLKIQPAELGDSAMYLCASSPEGWYEQYFGPGTRLTVT.

The chain couples TRBV2 to TRBJ1-2; maybe TRBD1 (6 bases). V was pared by 6 bases and J by 5 bases, with 19 bases between. CDR1 SNHLY and CDR2 FYNNEI come from the germline V gene. The CDR3 has 15 residues. The CDR3 nucleotides read TGTGCCAGCAGAACCCTCCAGGGGAGCTGGTATGGCTACACCTTC. It translates to CASRTLQGSWYGYTF.

The CDR3 spells CACSRGGQPQHF. The CDR3 DNA follows: TGTGCCTGTTCCCGGGGCGGTCAGCCCCAGCATTTT. The chain joins TRBV30 to TRBJ1-5, with a weak D call TRBD1 (5 bases). Germline CDR1 is GTSNPN and CDR2 is SVGIG (reference sequence). V shed 6 bases and J shed 6 bases, with 12 bases lying between them. CDR3 length equals 12 residues.

The chain combines TRBV7-2 with TRBJ2-1; 8 bases match TRBD2. Germline V gene sequence: CDR1 SGHTA, CDR2 FQGNSA. The CDR3 length is 13 residues. With V trimmed by 6 bases and J by 6 bases, 4 bases remained unmatched. CDR3 coding DNA: TGTGCCAGCAGTTTTAGCGGGGTCAATGAGCAGTTCTTC. Its protein product is CASSFSGVNEQFF.

This sequence joins TRBV24-1 and TRBJ2-1; 8 positions agree with TRBD2. Germline trimming cut 5 bases from V and 3 bases from J; bases unmatched to any gene: 2. The CDR3 extends over 14 amino acids. Per germline, CDR1 KGHDR and CDR2 SFDVKD. The chain's CDR3 is CATSARGGYNEQFF. Written as DNA, the CDR3 is TGTGCCACCAGTGCCCGGGGGGGCTACAATGAGCAGTTCTTC.

This chain joins TRBV6-6 and TRBJ2-3; no firm D call. Germline V CDR1 and CDR2: MNHNY, SVGAGI (reference sequence). Trimming left V 4 bases short and J 4 bases short, with 18 bases between. The CDR3 covers 16 residues. The CDR3 DNA reads as TGTGCCAGCAGTTTAGGAAGGTTGGCCGGGCCAGATACGCAGTATTTT. Translating it yields CASSLGRLAGPDTQYF.

V is TRBV9 and J is TRBJ2-6; D possibly matches TRBD1 or TRBD2 (5 bases each). Trimming removed 1 base at V and 0 bases at J, with 8 bases between. Germline loops: CDR1 SGDLS, CDR2 YYNGEE. The CDR3 length is 16 residues. Written as DNA, the CDR3 is TGTGCCAGCAGCGTATGGGGGAACTCTGGGGCCAACGTCCTGACTTTC. Residues: CASSVWGNSGANVLTF.

The chain carries TRBV28 and TRBJ2-7, with 8 bases that match TRBD1. Germline V gene sequence: CDR1 MDHEN, CDR2 SYDVKM. Germline trimming cut 3 bases from V and 4 bases from J; bases unmatched to any gene: 8. The CDR3 runs to 15 residues. CDR3 coding DNA: TGTGCCAGCAGTTTCCGGGACAGGCTCTCGTACGAGCAGTACTTC. Protein: CASSFRDRLSYEQYF.

This rearrangement joins TRBV29-1 to TRBJ1-1, with D unresolved. Germline assignment: CDR1 SQVTM and CDR2 ANQGSEA. V was cut by 4 bases and J by 0 bases, with 9 bases left in between. The CDR3 contains 13 residues. The CDR3 sequence is CSVAPLMNTEAFF. In nucleotides, the CDR3 is TGCAGCGTTGCCCCCTTAATGAACACTGAAGCTTTCTTT.

This clonotype was detected once. This rearrangement joins TRBV29-1 to TRBJ1-1, with D perhaps TRBD1 (6 bases). The CDR3 extends over 14 amino acids. The ends were cut back, 5 bases at V and 0 bases at J, with 13 bases in the middle. Germline loops: CDR1 SQVTM, CDR2 ANQGSEA. CDR3 DNA: TGCAGCGTTCACAGGGTAGGGATGAACACTGAAGCTTTCTTT. Protein product: CSVHRVGMNTEAFF.

The chain combines TRBV2 with TRBJ1-5; no definite D call. This CDR3 comprises 14 residues. Germline loops: CDR1 SNHLY, CDR2 FYNNEI. Trimming cost V 4 bases and J 5 bases, with 12 bases left between them. The CDR3 protein is CASSAQQRDQPQHF. The CDR3 region has the DNA TGTGCCAGCAGTGCACAACAGCGAGATCAGCCCCAGCATTTT.

This chain links TRBV30 with TRBJ2-7; 9 positions agree with TRBD1. V was clipped by 0 bases and J by 8 bases; unmatched bases: 5. The CDR3 covers 13 residues. Germline V gene lookup returns CDR1 GTSNPN and CDR2 SVGIG (reference sequence). CDR3 coding DNA: TGTGCCTGGAGTGTATTGGGACAGGGCAAGCAGTACTTC. Translating it yields CAWSVLGQGKQYF.

This sequence joins TRBV29-1 and TRBJ2-4; D not certain. Trimming took 7 bases from V and 0 from J, leaving 10 bases between them. The CDR3 loop spans 13 amino acids. The germline V gene has CDR1 SQVTM and CDR2 ANQGSEA. The CDR3 sequence: CSAQQLAKNIQYF. The CDR3 DNA sequence: TGCAGCGCCCAGCAGCTAGCCAAAAACATTCAGTACTTC. Combining the CDR3 with reference TRBV29-1 and TRBJ2-4 gives the whole variable domain SAVISQKPSRDICQRGTSLTIQCQVDSQVTMMFWYRQQPGQSLTLIATANQGSEATYESGFVIDKFPISRPNLTFSTLTVSNMSPEDSSIYLCSAQQLAKNIQYFGAGTRLSVL.

The J gene is TRBJ2-4, the V gene TRBV6-1, with D perhaps matching TRBD1 or TRBD2 (5 bases each). This CDR3 region has 16 residues. Per the germline V gene, CDR1 is MNHNS and CDR2 is SASEGT. Trimming shortened V by 1 base and J by 0 bases, and 10 bases separated the two germline ends. The CDR3 loop is CASSEVGDQAKNIQYF. The DNA for the CDR3 is TGTGCCAGCAGTGAAGTGGGGGATCAAGCCAAAAACATTCAGTACTTC.

The CDR3 region is CANSLRSTVNEKLFF. CDR3 DNA sequence: TGTGCCAACAGTCTACGGTCCACAGTTAATGAAAAACTGTTTTTT. The chain combines TRBV7-2 with TRBJ1-4; no definite D call. In germline, CDR1 is SGHTA, CDR2 FQGNSA. V was pared by 10 bases and J by 4 bases, with 19 bases between. There are 15 residues in the CDR3.

The chain links TRBV30 to TRBJ2-1; D uncertain. CDR3 length equals 12 residues. Per germline, CDR1 GTSNPN and CDR2 SVGIG (reference sequence). V was trimmed by 1 base and J by 9 bases, leaving 10 bases between them. This CDR3 reads CAWSGWVSEQFF. The CDR3, as DNA: TGTGCCTGGAGTGGTTGGGTGAGTGAGCAGTTCTTC.